The 5 T cell receptor beta chains below come from one sample, sequenced in a study of beta chain features in type 1 diabetes. Since all of the isolated RNA was reverse transcribed, expressed TCRB transcripts were what got sequenced. Sequenced by immunoSEQ multiplex PCR; TCRdb stores in-frame clones only, minus some. This repertoire shows just over 600,000 clones, roughly 16% found once; its top ten account for about 0.097%. Sequencing used naive CD4+ T cells from blood. Receptors originate from a man younger than 35 in good health.

This clone was seen more than once but under ten times. The V call is TRBV6-1, the J call TRBJ2-5; a possible D gene is TRBD1 (5 bases). CDR1 is MNHNS and CDR2 is SASEGT in the germline V gene. CDR3 length equals 15 residues. V lost 2 bases and J 2 bases, leaving 12 bases between the germline ends. In DNA, the CDR3 is TGTGCCAGCAGTGAACAGGGATCTAGGCAAGAGACCCAGTACTTC. This codes for CASSEQGSRQETQYF.

This chain joins TRBV10-3 and TRBJ2-3; TRBD2 agrees at 7 bases. V trimming: 6 bases; J trimming: 1 base; junction bases outside the gene matches: 7. Germline-derived CDR1 and CDR2 are ENHRY and SYGVKD. This CDR3 is built from 15 residues. The CDR3 protein is CAISSLASGTDTQYF. The CDR3 DNA follows: TGTGCCATCAGCTCACTAGCGTCCGGCACAGATACGCAGTATTTT.

There are a few counts of this clone. Its ends do not fully match the called genes, so a read error is possible. Other DNA sequences in the same sample also yield this CDR3. The chain combines TRBV5-1 with TRBJ2-1; D not resolved. The CDR3 is 11 residues long. CDR1 SGHRS and CDR2 YFSETQ come from the germline V gene. CDR3 residues: CASSLYSEQFF. CDR3 coding DNA: TGCGCCAGCAGCTTGTACAGTGAGCAGTTCTTC. The full variable domain, rest sourced from reference TRBV5-1 and TRBJ2-1, is KAGVTQTPRYLIKTRGQQVTLSCSPISGHRSVSWYQQTPGQGLQFLFEYFSETQRNKGNFPGRFSGRQFSNSRSEMNVSTLELGDSALYLCASSLYSEQFFGPGTRLTVL.

This clone has just a few counts. The V gene is TRBV5-1, the J gene TRBJ1-1; 9 bases map to TRBD1. Germline CDR1 is SGHRS and CDR2 is YFSETQ. CDR3 length: 13 amino acids. J gave up 10 bases and V 5 bases, and 9 bases lay outside the gene matches. The CDR3 DNA is TGCGCCAGCAGGGACCGGGACAGGGAGTCAGCTTTCTTT. Its protein product is CASRDRDRESAFF.

For the CDR3, the DNA is TGTGCCAGCAGTCCCGCGTGGGCCGGGGCCAACGTCCTGACTTTC. Amino acids: CASSPAWAGANVLTF. This chain links TRBV6-5 with TRBJ2-6; D is uncertain. The CDR3 extends over 15 amino acids. Germline lookup yields CDR1 MNHEY and CDR2 SVGAGI. The ends were cut back, 5 bases at V and 4 bases at J, with 12 bases in the middle.